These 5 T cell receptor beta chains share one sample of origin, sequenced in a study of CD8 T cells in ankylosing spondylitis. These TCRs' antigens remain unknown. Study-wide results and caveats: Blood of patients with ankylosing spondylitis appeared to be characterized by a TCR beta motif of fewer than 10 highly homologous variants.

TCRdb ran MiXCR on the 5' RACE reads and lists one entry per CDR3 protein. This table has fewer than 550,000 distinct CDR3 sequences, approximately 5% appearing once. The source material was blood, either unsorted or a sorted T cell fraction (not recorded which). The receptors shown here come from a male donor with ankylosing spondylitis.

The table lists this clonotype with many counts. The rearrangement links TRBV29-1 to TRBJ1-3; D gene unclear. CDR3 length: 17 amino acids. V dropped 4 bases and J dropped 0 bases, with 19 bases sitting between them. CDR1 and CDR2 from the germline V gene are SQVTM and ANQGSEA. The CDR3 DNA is TGCAGCGTTGTGGGAGGTGTCCGGGAAAGCTCTGGAAACACCATATATTTT. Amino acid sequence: CSVVGGVRESSGNTIYF.

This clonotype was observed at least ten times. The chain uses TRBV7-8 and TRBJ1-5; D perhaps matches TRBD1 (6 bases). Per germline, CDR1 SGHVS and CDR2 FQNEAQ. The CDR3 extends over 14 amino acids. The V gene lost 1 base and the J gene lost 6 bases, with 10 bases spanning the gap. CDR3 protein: CASSLDREGQPQHF. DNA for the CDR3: TGTGCCAGCAGCTTAGACAGGGAGGGTCAGCCCCAGCATTTT.

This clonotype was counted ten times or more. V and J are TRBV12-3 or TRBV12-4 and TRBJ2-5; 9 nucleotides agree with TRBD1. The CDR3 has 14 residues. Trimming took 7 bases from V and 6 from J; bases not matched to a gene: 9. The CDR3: CASMGLDRGKTQYF. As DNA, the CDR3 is TGTGCCAGCATGGGACTCGACAGGGGGAAGACCCAGTACTTC.

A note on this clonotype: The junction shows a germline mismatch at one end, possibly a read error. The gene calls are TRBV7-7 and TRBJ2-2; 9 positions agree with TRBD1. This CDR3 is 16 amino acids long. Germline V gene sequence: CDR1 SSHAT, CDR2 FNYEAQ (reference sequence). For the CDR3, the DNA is TGTGCTAGCAGCTTGGGACAGGGAATAGACACCGGGGAGCTGTTTTTT. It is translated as CASSLGQGIDTGELFF.

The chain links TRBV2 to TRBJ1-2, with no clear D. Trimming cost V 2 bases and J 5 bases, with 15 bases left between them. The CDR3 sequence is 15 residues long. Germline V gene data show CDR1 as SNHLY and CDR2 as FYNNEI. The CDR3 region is CASSENPVRVYGYTF. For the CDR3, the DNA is TGTGCCAGCAGTGAAAACCCGGTTCGGGTATATGGCTACACCTTC.